The subject of this entry is one TCR beta chain. Study processing details: Cell counts per sample came from amplifying reference gene primers. The protocol was immunoSEQ multiplex PCR, while the TCRdb copy is restricted to in-frame clones and leaves out a portion. V, J and clone size were drawn from that table, and D and trimming were deduced from the DNA. In the table there are some 80,000 clones, around 80% of which are singletons. The entry originates in a study of blood T cell repertoires in COVID-19. The overall study: Both acute and convalescent COVID-19 samples were obtained from the United States, Italy and Spain. From T cells, B-cell-depleted T cells, or PBMCs came the material, which was cDNA or gDNA.

Enrolled during active infection, Seattle patients were then followed longitudinally. CDR1 and CDR2 (germline): SGDLS, YYNGEE. V gave up 0 bases and J gave up 1 base; unmatched junction bases: 3. This CDR3 contains 16 residues. This chain connects TRBV9 to TRBJ2-2, with 7 bases identical to TRBD1. The sample comprised peripheral blood. The sequence came from a man between 60 and 75 years old with COVID-19, enrolled during active disease. The CDR3 spells CASSVATGQNTGELFF. CDR3 nucleotides: TGTGCCAGCAGCGTAGCGACAGGGCAGAACACCGGGGAGCTGTTTTTT.